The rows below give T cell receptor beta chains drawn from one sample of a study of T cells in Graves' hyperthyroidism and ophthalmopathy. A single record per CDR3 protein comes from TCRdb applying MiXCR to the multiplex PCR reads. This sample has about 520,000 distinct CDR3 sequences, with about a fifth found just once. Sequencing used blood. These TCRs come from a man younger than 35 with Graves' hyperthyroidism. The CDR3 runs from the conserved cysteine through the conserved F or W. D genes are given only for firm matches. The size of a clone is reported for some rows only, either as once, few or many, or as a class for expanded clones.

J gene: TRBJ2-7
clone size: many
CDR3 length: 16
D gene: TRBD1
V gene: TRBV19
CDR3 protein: CASSAAGTGDFYEQYF
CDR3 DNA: TGTGCCAGTAGTGCTGCCGGGACAGGGGATTTCTACGAGCAGTACTTC

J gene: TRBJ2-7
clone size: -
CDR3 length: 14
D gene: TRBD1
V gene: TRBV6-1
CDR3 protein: CASERDRGFYEQYF
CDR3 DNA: TGTGCCAGCGAAAGGGACAGGGGGTTCTACGAGCAGTACTTC

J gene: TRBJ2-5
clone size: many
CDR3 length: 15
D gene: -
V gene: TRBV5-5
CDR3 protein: CASSFGTSSKETQYF
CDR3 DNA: TGTGCCAGCAGCTTCGGGACATCCAGTAAAGAGACCCAGTACTTC

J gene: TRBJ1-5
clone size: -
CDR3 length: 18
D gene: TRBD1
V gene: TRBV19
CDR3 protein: CASSMTLDREIGNQPQHF
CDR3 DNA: TGTGCCAGTAGTATGACCCTGGACAGGGAGATCGGCAATCAGCCCCAGCATTTT

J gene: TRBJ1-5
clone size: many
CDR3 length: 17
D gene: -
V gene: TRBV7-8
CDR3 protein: CASSLVIGRGINQPQHF
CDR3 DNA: TGTGCCAGCAGCTTAGTAATCGGGCGGGGAATCAATCAGCCCCAGCATTTT

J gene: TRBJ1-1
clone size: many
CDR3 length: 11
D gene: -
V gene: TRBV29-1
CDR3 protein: CSVLGNTEAFF
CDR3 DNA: TGCAGCGTTCTGGGGAACACTGAAGCTTTCTTT

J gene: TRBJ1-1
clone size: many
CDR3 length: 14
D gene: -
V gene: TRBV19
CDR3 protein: CASNLGGPGTEAFF
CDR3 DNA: TGTGCCAGTAACCTTGGGGGGCCCGGCACTGAAGCTTTCTTT

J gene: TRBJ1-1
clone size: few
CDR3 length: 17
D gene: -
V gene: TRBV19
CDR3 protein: CASSIEARRTLPPEAFF
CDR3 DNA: TGTGCCAGTAGTATCGAAGCGAGGAGGACACTTCCCCCTGAAGCTTTCTTT

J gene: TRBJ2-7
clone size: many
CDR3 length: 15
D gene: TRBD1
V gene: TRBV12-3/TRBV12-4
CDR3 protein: CASSPSGTGVYEQYF
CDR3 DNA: TGTGCCAGCAGCCCCTCCGGGACAGGGGTCTACGAGCAGTACTTC

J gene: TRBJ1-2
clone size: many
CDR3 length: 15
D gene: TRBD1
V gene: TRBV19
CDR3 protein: CASSFSGTGSVGYTF
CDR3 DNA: TGTGCCAGTAGTTTCTCCGGGACAGGGTCTGTCGGCTACACCTTC

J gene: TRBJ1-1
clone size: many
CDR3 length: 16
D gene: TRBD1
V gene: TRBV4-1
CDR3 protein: CASSRGTGFGSTEAFF
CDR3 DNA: TGCGCCAGCAGCCGCGGGACAGGGTTTGGAAGCACTGAAGCTTTCTTT

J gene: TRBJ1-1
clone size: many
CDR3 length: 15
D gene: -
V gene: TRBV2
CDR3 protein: CASIPGVLMNTEAFF
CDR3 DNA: TGTGCCAGCATTCCGGGGGTACTTATGAACACTGAAGCTTTCTTT

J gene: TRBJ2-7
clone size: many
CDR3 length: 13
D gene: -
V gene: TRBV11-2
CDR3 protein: CASSLGRGDEQYF
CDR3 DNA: TGTGCCAGCAGCTTAGGTCGGGGCGACGAGCAGTACTTC

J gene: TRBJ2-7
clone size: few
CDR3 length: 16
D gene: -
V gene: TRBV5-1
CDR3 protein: CASSAGLTKISYEQYF
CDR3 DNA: TGCGCCAGCAGCGCGGGACTGACTAAAATTTCCTACGAGCAGTACTTC

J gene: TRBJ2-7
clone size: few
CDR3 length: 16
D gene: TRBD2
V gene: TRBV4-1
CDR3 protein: CASSQEVSLAGYEQYF
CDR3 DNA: TGCGCCAGCAGCCAAGAGGTTAGCCTAGCGGGCTACGAGCAGTACTTC

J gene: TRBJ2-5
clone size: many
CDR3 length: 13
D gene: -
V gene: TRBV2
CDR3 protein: CASSDIFQETQYF
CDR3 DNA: TGTGCCAGCAGTGACATTTTCCAAGAGACCCAGTACTTC

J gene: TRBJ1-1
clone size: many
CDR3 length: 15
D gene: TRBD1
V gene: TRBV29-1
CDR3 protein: CSVTHGRTGGTEAFF
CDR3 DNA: TGCAGCGTTACCCATGGGAGGACAGGGGGGACTGAAGCTTTCTTT

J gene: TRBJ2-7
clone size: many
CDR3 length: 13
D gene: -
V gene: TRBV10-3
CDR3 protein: CAISPDTAYEQYF
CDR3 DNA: TGTGCCATCAGCCCCGACACCGCCTACGAGCAGTACTTC

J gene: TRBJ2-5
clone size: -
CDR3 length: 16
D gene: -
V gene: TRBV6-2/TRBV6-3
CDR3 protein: CASSYSTAGHQETQYF
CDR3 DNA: TGTGCCAGCAGTTACTCGACGGCGGGCCACCAAGAGACCCAGTACTTC

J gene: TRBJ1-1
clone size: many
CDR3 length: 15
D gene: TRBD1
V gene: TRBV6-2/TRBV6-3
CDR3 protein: CASTDPDRGGTEAFF
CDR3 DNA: TGTGCCAGCACCGACCCTGACAGGGGCGGCACTGAAGCTTTCTTT

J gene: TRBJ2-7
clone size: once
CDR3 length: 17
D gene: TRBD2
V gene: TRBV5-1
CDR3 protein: CASSLSGEAGGRYEQYF
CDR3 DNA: TGCGCCAGCAGCTTGTCTGGTGAGGCGGGGGGAAGATACGAGCAGTACTTC

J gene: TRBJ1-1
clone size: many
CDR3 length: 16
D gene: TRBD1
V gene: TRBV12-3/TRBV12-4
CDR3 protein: CASSFGTGGLNTEAFF
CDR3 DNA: TGTGCCAGCAGCTTTGGGACAGGGGGCTTGAACACTGAAGCTTTCTTT

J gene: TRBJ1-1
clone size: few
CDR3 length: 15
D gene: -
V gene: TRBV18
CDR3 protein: CASSPNWGGDTEAFF
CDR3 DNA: TGTGCCAGCTCACCAAATTGGGGAGGGGACACTGAAGCTTTCTTT

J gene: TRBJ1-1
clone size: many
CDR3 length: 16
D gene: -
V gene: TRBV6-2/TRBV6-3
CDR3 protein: CASRSDRLIMNTEAFF
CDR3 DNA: TGTGCCAGCAGATCCGACAGGCTAATTATGAACACTGAAGCTTTCTTT

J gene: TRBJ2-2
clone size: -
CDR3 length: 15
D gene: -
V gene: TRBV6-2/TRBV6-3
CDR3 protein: CASSYSRVGSGELFF
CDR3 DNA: TGTGCCAGCAGTTACTCGAGAGTGGGGAGCGGGGAGCTGTTTTTT

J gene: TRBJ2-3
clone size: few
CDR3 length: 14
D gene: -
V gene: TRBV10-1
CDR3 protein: CASRLLLAPDTQYF
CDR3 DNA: TGCGCCAGCAGACTTCTACTAGCACCAGATACGCAGTATTTT

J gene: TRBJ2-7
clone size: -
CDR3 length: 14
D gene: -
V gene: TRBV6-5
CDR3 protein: CASSLRRQDDEQYF
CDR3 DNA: TGTGCCAGCAGTTTAAGGAGGCAGGACGACGAGCAGTACTTC

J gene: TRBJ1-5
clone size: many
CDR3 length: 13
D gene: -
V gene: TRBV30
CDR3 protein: CAWSSRGDQPQHF
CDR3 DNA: TGTGCCTGGAGTTCCCGCGGGGATCAGCCCCAGCATTTT

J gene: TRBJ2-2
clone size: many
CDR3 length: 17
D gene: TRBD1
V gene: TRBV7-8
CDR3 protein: CASRANPGQGATGELFF
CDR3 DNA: TGTGCCAGCAGGGCCAACCCGGGACAGGGCGCCACCGGGGAGCTGTTTTTT

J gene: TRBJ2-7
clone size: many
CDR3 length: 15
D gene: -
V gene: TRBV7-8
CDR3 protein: CASSLDGTGLYEQYF
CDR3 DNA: TGTGCCAGCAGCTTAGACGGGACGGGTCTCTACGAGCAGTACTTC

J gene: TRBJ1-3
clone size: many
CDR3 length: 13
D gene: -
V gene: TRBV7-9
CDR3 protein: CASSYAGGNTIYF
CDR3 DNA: TGTGCCAGCAGCTACGCAGGGGGAAACACCATATATTTT

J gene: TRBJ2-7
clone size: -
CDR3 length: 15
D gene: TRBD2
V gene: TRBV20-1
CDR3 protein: CSASSGTSDTYEQYF
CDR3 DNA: TGCAGTGCTAGTTCCGGGACTAGCGATACCTACGAGCAGTACTTC

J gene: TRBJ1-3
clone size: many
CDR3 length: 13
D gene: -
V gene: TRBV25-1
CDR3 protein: CASSDPAGNTIYF
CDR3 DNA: TGTGCCAGCAGTGACCCCGCCGGAAACACCATATATTTT

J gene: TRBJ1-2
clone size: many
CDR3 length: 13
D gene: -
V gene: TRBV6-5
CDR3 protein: CASSGLINYGYTF
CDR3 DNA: TGTGCCAGCAGCGGCTTAATTAACTATGGCTACACCTTC

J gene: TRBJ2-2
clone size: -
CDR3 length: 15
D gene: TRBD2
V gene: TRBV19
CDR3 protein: CASKLAGGPGGELFF
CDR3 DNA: TGTGCCAGCAAACTAGCGGGGGGGCCCGGCGGGGAGCTGTTTTTT

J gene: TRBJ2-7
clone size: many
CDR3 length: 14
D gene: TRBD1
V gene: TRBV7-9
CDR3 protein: CASSSDRGFYEQYF
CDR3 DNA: TGTGCCAGCAGTTCGGACAGGGGGTTCTACGAGCAGTACTTC

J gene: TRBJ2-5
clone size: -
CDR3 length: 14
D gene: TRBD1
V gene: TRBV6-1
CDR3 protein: CASSPSGGKETQYF
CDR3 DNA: TGTGCCAGCAGCCCATCAGGGGGCAAAGAGACCCAGTACTTC